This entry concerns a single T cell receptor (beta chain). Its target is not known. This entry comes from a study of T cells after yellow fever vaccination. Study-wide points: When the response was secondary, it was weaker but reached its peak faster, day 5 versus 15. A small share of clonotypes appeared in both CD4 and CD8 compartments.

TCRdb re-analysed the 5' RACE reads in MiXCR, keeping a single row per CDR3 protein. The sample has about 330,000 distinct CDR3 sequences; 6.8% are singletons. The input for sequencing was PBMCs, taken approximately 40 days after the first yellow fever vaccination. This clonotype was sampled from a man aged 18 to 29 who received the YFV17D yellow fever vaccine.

This chain's CDR3 is CARSLKAPASYNEQFF. Written as DNA, the CDR3 is TGTGCCAGAAGCTTGAAAGCCCCTGCCTCCTACAATGAGCAGTTCTTC. The rearrangement uses TRBV5-3 and TRBJ2-1, with D uncertain. TRBV5-3 is classed as an ORF, of uncertain function. V was trimmed by 1 base and J by 0 bases, leaving 11 bases between them. The CDR3 extends over 16 amino acids.